This entry describes one T cell receptor (beta chain). Its antigen is unidentified. The sample comes from a study of cytomegalovirus exposure and HLA in healthy donors. Overall study: Among the roughly 400 genotyped donors, about 81% were placed in the Caucasian-associated ancestry cluster.

The PCR employed 60 Vbeta primers together with 13 Jbeta primers. The repertoire was sequenced with immunoSEQ multiplex PCR; TCRdb's copy has only in-frame clones and lacks some. The repertoire holds 160,000 or so clones, with approximately 86% as singletons. Study conclusions and caveats: Based on reports, TCR beta sequences accurately predicted HLA-A and HLA-B alleles for most subjects. According to a later analysis, most TCR beta chains associated with CMV appeared HLA-restricted.

The CDR3 loop spans 15 amino acids. Germline trimming cut 3 bases from V and 8 bases from J; bases unmatched to any gene: 5. Germline CDR1 reads SGHDN; CDR2 reads FVKESK. The sequencing sample was made of PBMCs. This chain connects TRBV14 to TRBJ2-1; 12 bases map to TRBD1. This TCR came from a woman aged 18-35 years in good health and CMV-seronegative. CDR3 coding DNA: TGTGCCAGCAGCCAGGTCGGGACAGGGGGCGATGAGCAGTTCTTC. This gives the protein CASSQVGTGGDEQFF.